Listed here are 19 T cell receptor beta chains from one sample, sequenced in a study of regulatory and conventional T cells in RAG deficiency. Clones were sequenced by immunoSEQ multiplex PCR, and TCRdb holds only the in-frame ones, with some missing. The data contain some 500 clones, around 81% of them singletons. Genomic DNA came from blood regulatory T cells gated CD4+ CD25-high CD127-low. The material sequenced was Tregs sorted from blood. The receptors shown here come from a human donor with RAG deficiency presenting as severe combined immunodeficiency.

The chain is built from TRBV15 and TRBJ1-1, with D hard to call. The V and J ends lost 0 bases and 1 base respectively, with 9 bases between them. CDR1 and CDR2 (germline): LNHNV, YYDKDF (reference sequence). The CDR3 sequence is 15 residues long. The CDR3: CATSREIRKNTEAFF. CDR3 nucleotide sequence: TGTGCCACCAGCAGAGAAATCAGGAAGAACACTGAAGCTTTCTTT.

The chain is built from TRBV5-6 and TRBJ1-4; unclear D gene. The V and J ends lost 0 bases and 4 bases respectively, with 7 bases between them. Germline assignment: CDR1 SGHDT and CDR2 YYEEEE. The CDR3 covers 14 residues. The CDR3 region has the DNA TGTGCCAGCAGCTTGGTCCAGAATAATGAAAAACTGTTTTTT. It specifies CASSLVQNNEKLFF. Full variable domain (remainder filled in from reference TRBV5-6 and TRBJ1-4): DAGVTQSPTHLIKTRGQQVTLRCSPKSGHDTVSWYQQALGQGPQFIFQYYEEEERQRGNFPDRFSGHQFPNYSSELNVNALLLGDSALYLCASSLVQNNEKLFFGSGTQLSVL.

The genes are TRBV27 and TRBJ2-5, with 8 positions matching TRBD1. The CDR3 is made up of 14 amino acids. The junction had 5 bases not matched to a gene; V was cut back by 3 bases and J by 5 bases. Germline lookup yields CDR1 MNHEY and CDR2 SMNVEV (reference sequence). CDR3 nucleotides: TGTGCCAGCAGTTTTAGGACAGGGCGGGAGACCCAGTACTTC. Translation gives CASSFRTGRETQYF.

The chain couples TRBV4-3 to TRBJ2-1, with 16 nucleotides matching TRBD2. Per germline, CDR1 LGHNA and CDR2 YSLEER. V shed 1 base and J 14 bases; nucleotides not matched to a gene: 8. The CDR3 loop spans 16 amino acids. The CDR3 DNA sequence: TGCGCCAGCAGCCAAGTGGGACTAGCGGGGGGGCCCCCGGAGTTCTTC. This sequence encodes CASSQVGLAGGPPEFF.

J is TRBJ1-2 and V is TRBV27, with a possible D match to TRBD1 (6 bases). Trimming took off 6 bases at V and 8 bases at J, with 16 bases between the two ends. Germline V CDR1 and CDR2: MNHEY, SMNVEV (reference sequence). The CDR3 spans 13 residues. Here the CDR3 DNA reads TGTGCCAGCAGCCGGACAGCAAGCCGGGGCTACACCTTC. Translating gives CASSRTASRGYTF.

V is TRBV4-2 and J is TRBJ2-3; 7 bases line up with TRBD1. Germline lookup yields CDR1 LGHNA and CDR2 YNFKEQ. The CDR3 loop spans 19 amino acids. The trim removed 4 bases at V and 6 bases at J, leaving 22 bases unmatched. DNA of the CDR3: TGTGCCAGCAGCCCGACCAGGGGGACCTCAACGCCGCTCGGCGATACGCAGTATTTT. Translation gives CASSPTRGTSTPLGDTQYF.

The chain carries TRBV18 and TRBJ1-5; unclear D gene. The CDR3 length is 14 residues. Trimming cost V 2 bases and J 2 bases, with 7 bases left between them. Looked up from germline, CDR1 is KGHSH and CDR2 is LQKENI. The CDR3 reads CASSPGLGNQPQHF. In DNA, the CDR3 is TGTGCCAGCTCACCAGGTCTGGGCAATCAGCCCCAGCATTTT.

The V gene is TRBV19, the J gene TRBJ1-6; D not certain. This CDR3 region has 12 residues. Germline V gene lookup returns CDR1 LNHDA and CDR2 SQIVND (reference sequence). Trimming took 4 bases from V and 11 from J, leaving 9 bases between them. CDR3 in DNA: TGTGCCAGTAGTAGCAGGCTTCCACCCCTCCACTTT. It is translated as CASSSRLPPLHF.

V is TRBV7-2 and J is TRBJ1-5; D is undetermined. The V end was cut by 2 bases, the J end by 5 bases, with 10 bases between. This CDR3 contains 14 residues. Germline lookup yields CDR1 SGHTA and CDR2 FQGNSA. The chain's CDR3 is CASSLSVGDQPQHF. Written as DNA, the CDR3 is TGTGCCAGCAGCTTAAGTGTGGGAGATCAGCCCCAGCATTTT.

This chain connects TRBV5-1 to TRBJ2-1; unclear D gene. This CDR3 is built from 13 residues. Trimming stripped 0 bases from V and 12 bases from J, with 13 bases between. The germline CDR1 and CDR2 sequences are SGHRS and YFSETQ. The CDR3 sequence: CASSLATAGVQFF. CDR3 coding DNA: TGCGCCAGCAGCTTGGCTACGGCAGGCGTGCAGTTCTTC.

This clone has just a few counts. The same CDR3 arises from other DNA sequences in this sample as well. V is TRBV5-1 and J is TRBJ2-7; TRBD2 aligns across 13 bases. The CDR3 sequence is 20 residues long. Germline V gene data show CDR1 as SGHRS and CDR2 as YFSETQ. Germline trimming cut 2 bases from V and 4 bases from J; bases unmatched to any gene: 18. The CDR3 loop is CASSFDLTSGRRGGIYEQYF. As DNA, the CDR3 is TGCGCCAGCAGCTTTGACCTGACTAGCGGGAGGAGGGGGGGTATATACGAGCAGTACTTC. Full variable domain (rest looked up from reference TRBV5-1 and TRBJ2-7): KAGVTQTPRYLIKTRGQQVTLSCSPISGHRSVSWYQQTPGQGLQFLFEYFSETQRNKGNFPGRFSGRQFSNSRSEMNVSTLELGDSALYLCASSFDLTSGRRGGIYEQYFGPGTRLTVT.

The rearrangement joins TRBV5-5 to TRBJ1-6; 10 nucleotides line up with TRBD1. CDR3 length: 15 amino acids. Germline CDR1 and CDR2: SGHKS and YYEKEE (reference sequence). Unmatched junction bases numbered 3, after V lost 1 base and J lost 8 bases. CDR3 sequence: CASSLRGQGDSPLHF. CDR3 coding DNA: TGTGCCAGCAGCTTGCGAGGACAGGGGGATTCACCCCTCCACTTT. Complete variable domain (other parts from reference TRBV5-5 and TRBJ1-6): DAGVTQSPTHLIKTRGQQVTLRCSPISGHKSVSWYQQVLGQGPQFIFQYYEKEERGRGNFPDRFSARQFPNYSSELNVNALLLGDSALYLCASSLRGQGDSPLHFGNGTRLTVT.

The rearrangement uses TRBV7-2 and TRBJ2-1; D could derive from TRBD1 or TRBD2 (5 bases each). The length of the CDR3 is 15 residues. The germline V and J ends were trimmed by 1 base and 0 bases, with 7 bases remaining between them. In germline, CDR1 is SGHTA, CDR2 FQGNSA. The CDR3 DNA reads as TGTGCCAGCAGCTTAGAGGGGAGCTCCTACAATGAGCAGTTCTTC. It specifies CASSLEGSSYNEQFF.

The rearrangement links TRBV4-2 to TRBJ2-1, with TRBD2 matching over 10 bases. With V trimmed by 4 bases and J by 5 bases, 8 bases remained unmatched. Per the germline V gene, CDR1 is LGHNA and CDR2 is YNFKEQ. The CDR3 is 16 residues long. CDR3 bases: TGTGCCAGCAGCCTCACCGGGACTAGCGTAGACAATGAGCAGTTCTTC. It encodes CASSLTGTSVDNEQFF.

V is TRBV7-6 and J is TRBJ1-1, with TRBD1 identical over 9 bases. V shed 1 base and J 10 bases; nucleotides not matched to a gene: 7. CDR1 is SGHVS, CDR2 FNYEAQ, per germline. The CDR3 has 14 residues. The CDR3 DNA reads TGTGCCAGCAGCTTAGTTGGGACAGGGTTGGGAGCTTTCTTT. This sequence encodes CASSLVGTGLGAFF.

The chain links TRBV18 to TRBJ2-6; weak D call: TRBD1 (5 bases). The CDR3 has 18 amino acids. The germline gives CDR1 KGHSH, CDR2 LQKENI. V was shortened by 5 bases and J by 5 bases, with 22 bases between the two germline ends. DNA of the CDR3: TGTGCCAGCTCAGGAATTACGGACATACAAAGTCGGGCCAACGTCCTGACTTTC. Its translation: CASSGITDIQSRANVLTF.

The gene calls are TRBV28 and TRBJ1-5; D ambiguous. The germline V and J ends were trimmed by 2 bases and 10 bases, with 9 bases remaining between them. Germline CDR1 and CDR2: MDHEN and SYDVKM. This CDR3 has 12 residues. The CDR3 sequence: CASSLQWEPQHF. CDR3 nucleotides: TGTGCCAGCAGTTTACAGTGGGAACCCCAGCATTTT.

This clone was observed a single time. The chain recombines TRBV7-9 with TRBJ2-1; no definite D call. The CDR3 is made up of 13 amino acids. Trimming removed 2 bases at V and 7 bases at J, with 9 bases between. Germline values: CDR1 SEHNR, CDR2 FQNEAQ (reference sequence). Here the CDR3 reads CASSLIWGNEQFF. CDR3 coding DNA: TGTGCCAGCAGCTTAATCTGGGGAAATGAGCAGTTCTTC.

The chain employs TRBV18 and TRBJ2-6, with D possibly TRBD1 on 5 matching bases. The CDR3 contains 18 residues. Germline V gene sequence: CDR1 KGHSH, CDR2 LQKENI. Trimming removed 5 bases at V and 5 bases at J, with 22 bases between. CDR3 bases: TGTGCCAGCTCAGGTGCGCGGACATTACAAAGTCGGGCCAACGTCCTGACTTTC. This codes for CASSGARTLQSRANVLTF.